The 24 T cell receptor beta chains given below trace back to one sample, sequenced in a study of blood T cell repertoires in COVID-19 (dated by TCRdb to 2020 to 2021). The protocol used for the library was the immunoSEQ multiplex PCR assay. Not all clones reach the TCRdb copy of this immuneACCESS table, which keeps in-frame sequences only. Checked studies attribute under half of the gap to unresolved V genes and leave the rest unexplained. The sample records fewer than 110,000 clones, 87% of which are singletons. The ten biggest clones cover 6.2% of the sample. The material sequenced was peripheral blood. The receptors come from a human donor in a cohort sampled during active COVID-19.

This chain joins TRBV3-1 (or the pseudogene TRBV3-2) and TRBJ1-6; TRBD1 might be the D (6 bases). Trimming removed 6 bases at V and 7 bases at J, with 13 bases between. Germline V gene sequence: CDR1 LGHDT, CDR2 YNNKEL (reference sequence). The CDR3 has 14 amino acids. CDR3 coding DNA: TGTGCCAGCAGTTCAACAGGGAGCAATTCACCCCTCCACTTT. It encodes CASSSTGSNSPLHF.

This chain joins TRBV5-1 and TRBJ2-3; 8 positions match TRBD1. CDR3 length: 16 amino acids. CDR1 and CDR2 (germline): SGHRS, YFSETQ. Germline trimming cut 7 bases from V and 0 bases from J; bases unmatched to any gene: 10. The CDR3 sequence is CASSGTGFLSTDTQYF. The CDR3 DNA reads TGCGCCAGCTCCGGGACAGGCTTCCTTAGCACAGATACGCAGTATTTT.

The genes are TRBV27 and TRBJ2-7; 9 bases align to TRBD1. The V gene end was trimmed by 5 bases and the J gene end by 5 bases; junction bases not matched to a gene: 4. Germline CDR1 and CDR2: MNHEY and SMNVEV (reference sequence). The CDR3 is made up of 13 amino acids. CDR3: CASSDRGADEQYF. The CDR3 DNA reads as TGTGCCAGCAGTGACAGGGGGGCGGACGAGCAGTACTTC.

The V call is TRBV4-1, the J call TRBJ2-3; TRBD2 matches at 12 bases. Trimming took 1 base from V and 6 from J; bases not matched to a gene: 8. Germline-derived CDR1 and CDR2 are MGHRA and YSYEKL. The CDR3 has 17 residues. The CDR3 loop reads CASSQGPSGGAGDTQYF. The CDR3 nucleotides are TGCGCCAGCAGCCAAGGCCCTAGCGGGGGGGCCGGGGATACGCAGTATTTT.

This clone was seen more than once but under ten times. The chain combines TRBV18 with TRBJ1-3, with D perhaps TRBD1 (6 bases). Germline V gives CDR1 KGHSH, CDR2 LQKENI. The CDR3 covers 15 residues. V lost 4 bases and J 3 bases, leaving 13 bases between the germline ends. CDR3 bases: TGTGCCAGCTCACTCTCACAGGGAGATGGAAACACCATATATTTT. It yields the protein CASSLSQGDGNTIYF.

This sequence joins TRBV19 and TRBJ2-7, with 14 bases lining up with TRBD2. After removal of 3 bases from V and 6 bases from J, the junction contained 10 bases not matched to a gene. Germline values: CDR1 LNHDA, CDR2 SQIVND (reference sequence). The CDR3 loop spans 17 amino acids. The DNA for the CDR3 is TGTGCCAGTAGTATTCGGACAACAGGGACTAGCGGGAGCGAGCAGTACTTC. It encodes CASSIRTTGTSGSEQYF.

The chain has TRBV6-2 or TRBV6-3 and TRBJ2-7; 9 positions match TRBD2. Trimming cost V 5 bases and J 6 bases; bases outside gene matches: 8. CDR3 size: 14 residues. Germline V gene sequence: CDR1 MNHEY, CDR2 SVGEGT. CDR3 sequence (DNA): TGTGCCAGCAGTCAGGTGGTAGCGGGAGCCGAGCAGTACTTC. It translates to CASSQVVAGAEQYF.

The CDR3 DNA is TGTGCCAGCAGCTCAGACATAACCTATCAGCCCCAGCATTTT. Residues: CASSSDITYQPQHF. V usage is TRBV7-6 and J usage is TRBJ1-5; unclear D gene. The CDR3 length is 14 residues. V was shortened by 4 bases and J by 5 bases, with 12 bases between the two germline ends. The germline V gene encodes CDR1 SGHVS and CDR2 FNYEAQ.

The V gene is TRBV19, the J gene TRBJ2-7, with TRBD1 matching over 7 bases. The CDR3 covers 14 residues. The ends lost 3 bases at V and 4 bases at J; junction bases unmatched: 6. Germline V gene sequence: CDR1 LNHDA, CDR2 SQIVND (reference sequence). The CDR3 loop is CASSIDRAAYEQYF. The CDR3 DNA is TGTGCCAGTAGTATCGACAGGGCGGCTTACGAGCAGTACTTC.

The gene calls are TRBV19 and TRBJ2-7, with D unresolved. Per germline, CDR1 LNHDA and CDR2 SQIVND (reference sequence). V was clipped by 6 bases and J by 8 bases, with 11 bases between them. There are 11 residues in the CDR3. CDR3 sequence reads: CASRSAIQQYF. In DNA, the CDR3 is TGTGCCAGTAGGTCCGCGATTCAGCAGTACTTC. The full variable domain, its missing parts supplied by reference TRBV19 and TRBJ2-7, is DGGITQSPKYLFRKEGQNVTLSCEQNLNHDAMYWYRQDPGQGLRLIYYSQIVNDFQKGDIAEGYSVSREKKESFPLTVTSAQKNPTAFYLCASRSAIQQYFGPGTRLTVT.

The table lists this clone with a count of one. The V and J genes are TRBV24-1 and TRBJ2-5, with D perhaps matching TRBD1 (8 bases). CDR1 KGHDR and CDR2 SFDVKD come from the germline V gene. The V gene lost 5 bases and the J gene lost 5 bases, with 17 bases spanning the gap. The length of the CDR3 is 15 residues. CDR3: CATSAMDREGETQYF. As DNA, the CDR3 is TGTGCCACCAGTGCGATGGACAGGGAGGGCGAGACCCAGTACTTC.

The V call is TRBV27, the J call TRBJ1-1, with D possibly TRBD1 on 6 matching bases. Germline loops: CDR1 MNHEY, CDR2 SMNVEV (reference sequence). The CDR3 runs to 13 residues. Trimming pared 3 bases from V and 3 bases from J, leaving 8 bases between. In DNA form, the CDR3 reads TGTGCCAGCAGTTTTGGGGGCCACACTGAAGCTTTCTTT. It codes for CASSFGGHTEAFF.

The CDR3 coding sequence is TGTGCCAGCAGCGAGCGACCGGGACTAGCTTACGACGAGCAGTACTTC. This translates into CASSERPGLAYDEQYF. The V gene is TRBV11-3, the J gene TRBJ2-7; 9 bases align to TRBD2. Germline V gene data show CDR1 as SGHNT and CDR2 as YENEEA. V gave up 5 bases and J gave up 5 bases; unmatched junction bases: 13. The CDR3 sequence is 16 residues long.

The chain recombines TRBV10-2 with TRBJ2-5, with D maybe TRBD2 (6 bases). Trimming took off 3 bases at V and 9 bases at J, with 8 bases between the two ends. This CDR3 comprises 11 residues. Germline-derived CDR1 and CDR2 are WSHSY and SAAADI. The CDR3 spells CASSEGEAQYF. DNA of the CDR3: TGCGCCAGCAGTGAAGGGGAGGCCCAGTACTTC.

The rearrangement uses TRBV11-2 and TRBJ1-6; 7 bases fit TRBD1. This CDR3 has 14 amino acids. V lost 3 bases and J lost 4; bases outside the gene matches: 0. Germline CDR1 reads SGHAT; CDR2 reads FQNNGV. Written as DNA, the CDR3 is TGTGCCAGCAGCTTGACAGGGTATAATTCACCCCTCCACTTT. Translating it yields CASSLTGYNSPLHF.

This clone showed up just once. This sequence joins TRBV6-5 and TRBJ2-7; D gene unclear. V lost 11 bases, J lost 3 bases, and 11 bases lay in between. CDR3 length: 11 residues. Germline CDR1 and CDR2: MNHEY and SVGAGI. For the CDR3, the DNA is TGTGCCGCCGGTACTTACTACGAGCAGTACTTC. Translating it yields CAAGTYYEQYF.

CDR3 DNA: TGTGCCAGTAGTATTGGGACAGGGACCTACGAGCAGTACTTC. Translation gives CASSIGTGTYEQYF. The J gene is TRBJ2-7, the V gene TRBV19; 9 nucleotides line up with TRBD1. The trim removed 3 bases at V and 2 bases at J, leaving 2 bases unmatched. This CDR3 is 14 amino acids long. Germline V CDR1 and CDR2: LNHDA, SQIVND (reference sequence).

The chain has TRBV5-1 and TRBJ1-1, with no clear D. V was shortened by 0 bases and J by 3 bases, with 9 bases between the two germline ends. Germline CDR1 and CDR2: SGHRS and YFSETQ. The CDR3 loop spans 14 amino acids. The CDR3 coding sequence is TGCGCCAGCAGCTTGGGAACGGGGTACACTGAAGCTTTCTTT. Its protein is CASSLGTGYTEAFF.

This clone showed up just a few times. The rearrangement uses TRBV5-5 and TRBJ1-6; 7 bases agree with TRBD1. The V segment lost 0 bases and the J segment 4 bases; nucleotides outside the gene matches: 4. The CDR3 has 16 amino acids. Germline V gene sequence: CDR1 SGHKS, CDR2 YYEKEE (reference sequence). The CDR3 DNA reads TGTGCCAGCAGCTTGGGGGACAGCCGATATAATTCACCCCTCCACTTT. Residues: CASSLGDSRYNSPLHF. The full variable domain, rest sourced from reference TRBV5-5 and TRBJ1-6, is DAGVTQSPTHLIKTRGQQVTLRCSPISGHKSVSWYQQVLGQGPQFIFQYYEKEERGRGNFPDRFSARQFPNYSSELNVNALLLGDSALYLCASSLGDSRYNSPLHFGNGTRLTVT.

This clone has a single count. This chain links TRBV5-1 with TRBJ2-1; 13 nucleotides match TRBD2. The CDR3 totals 15 residues. Germline CDR1 is SGHRS and CDR2 is YFSETQ. The junction had 2 bases not matched to a gene; V was cut back by 3 bases and J by 5 bases. This chain's CDR3 is CASSWGTSGDNEQFF. CDR3 sequence (DNA): TGCGCCAGCAGCTGGGGGACTAGCGGGGACAATGAGCAGTTCTTC.

The chain uses TRBV30 and TRBJ1-4, with D possibly being TRBD1 (5 bases). V lost 7 bases and J 5 bases, leaving 11 bases between the germline ends. CDR1 and CDR2 (germline): GTSNPN, SVGIG (reference sequence). The CDR3 runs 12 residues. The CDR3 loop is CALGPGNEKLFF. The CDR3 bases are TGTGCCTTGGGACCGGGAAATGAAAAACTGTTTTTT.

The chain is built from TRBV5-1 and TRBJ2-1; D gene ambiguous. V lost 0 bases and J lost 5, with 12 bases in between. This CDR3 has 15 residues. Looked up from germline, CDR1 is SGHRS and CDR2 is YFSETQ. CDR3 DNA: TGCGCCAGCAGCTTGGTAACAGCATCAAACAATGAGCAGTTCTTC. Residues: CASSLVTASNNEQFF. The whole variable domain, filled in from reference TRBV5-1 and TRBJ2-1, reads KAGVTQTPRYLIKTRGQQVTLSCSPISGHRSVSWYQQTPGQGLQFLFEYFSETQRNKGNFPGRFSGRQFSNSRSEMNVSTLELGDSALYLCASSLVTASNNEQFFGPGTRLTVL.

This chain connects TRBV2 to TRBJ2-5, with D possibly matching TRBD2 (5 bases). The CDR3 runs 15 residues. Germline V lookup: CDR1 SNHLY, CDR2 FYNNEI. Trimming removed 6 bases at V and 11 bases at J, with 25 bases between. CDR3 DNA sequence: TGTGCCAGCAGATTACGGGAAGATCAAGGCCTCAAGCAGTACTTC. This sequence encodes CASRLREDQGLKQYF.

The chain combines TRBV3-1 (or the pseudogene TRBV3-2) with TRBJ1-2; no clear D gene. The CDR3 sequence is 13 residues long. The germline CDR1 and CDR2 sequences are LGHDT and YNNKEL (reference sequence). Between the trimmed V and J ends, which lost 1 base and 2 bases, there was a span of 5 bases. Here the CDR3 DNA reads TGTGCCAGCAGCCAAGTCGAGAACTATGGCTACACCTTC. As protein: CASSQVENYGYTF.